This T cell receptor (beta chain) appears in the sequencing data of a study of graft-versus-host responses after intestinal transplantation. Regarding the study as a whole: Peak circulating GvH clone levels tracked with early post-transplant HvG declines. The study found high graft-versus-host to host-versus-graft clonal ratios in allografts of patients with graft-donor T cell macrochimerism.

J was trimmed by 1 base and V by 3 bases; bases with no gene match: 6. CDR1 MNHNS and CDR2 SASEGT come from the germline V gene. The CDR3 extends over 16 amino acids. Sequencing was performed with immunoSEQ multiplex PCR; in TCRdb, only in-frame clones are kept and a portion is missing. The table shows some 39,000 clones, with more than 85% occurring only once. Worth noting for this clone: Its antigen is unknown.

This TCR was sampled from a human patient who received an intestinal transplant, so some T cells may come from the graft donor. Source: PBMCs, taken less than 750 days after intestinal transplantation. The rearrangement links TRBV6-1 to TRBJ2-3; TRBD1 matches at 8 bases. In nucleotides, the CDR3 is TGTGCCAGCAGTGACCCAGGGGGCCGGGGCACAGATACGCAGTATTTT. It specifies CASSDPGGRGTDTQYF.